This TCR beta chain was captured in a study of blood T cell repertoires in COVID-19. Study as a whole: T cells, B-cell-depleted T cells, or PBMCs supplied cDNA or gDNA.

Original methodology: Estimates of nucleated cell counts were drawn from the amplification of reference gene primers. Data came from immunoSEQ multiplex PCR; TCRdb stores just in-frame clones and leaves some out. The V and J calls and clone size are taken from that table; D and trimming were inferred from the DNA. This table has about 300,000 clones, approximately 85% appearing once. This clone appeared a single time. Looked up from germline, CDR1 is SEHNR and CDR2 is FQNEAQ (reference sequence). The CDR3 loop spans 12 amino acids. Trimming removed 4 bases at V and 8 bases at J, with 9 bases between. Cohort allocation depended upon clinical history that participants reported.

The receptor was derived from a man aged 25-45 years who had recovered from COVID-19. The rearrangement joins TRBV7-9 to TRBJ2-1; D call uncertain. Sequencing input: PBMCs or T cells enriched from blood (not recorded which). DNA of the CDR3: TGTGCCAGCAGCTCCCTGTCGGATGAGCAGTTCTTC. Translation: CASSSLSDEQFF.